This TCR beta chain was captured by sequencing in a study of cytomegalovirus exposure and HLA in healthy donors. Study-wide results and caveats: Later work associated fewer than 20,000 TCR beta sequences with HLA alleles at 0.05 false discovery rate. Reportedly, cytomegalovirus status was diagnosed with high sensitivity and specificity. Rarity marked most TCR sequences, yet some public TCRs occurred in many donors. Data from an earlier analysis indicated that most TCR beta V segments were productive either about 90% or about 30% of the time.

In the case of this clone: Its antigen is not known.

Per the germline V gene, CDR1 is SGHVS and CDR2 is FNYEAQ. The CDR3 has 15 amino acids. Trimming shortened V by 1 base and J by 4 bases, and 11 bases separated the two germline ends. Primers: 60 Vbeta forward and 13 Jbeta reverse. Method: immunoSEQ multiplex PCR; TCRdb's copy keeps in-frame clones and lacks some. The repertoire holds roughly 220,000 clones, with approximately 80% as singletons. The gene calls are TRBV7-6 and TRBJ1-5; possible D gene TRBD1, 5 bases. The sample was PBMCs. This TCR was recovered from a man aged 25-45 years in good health and CMV-seronegative. The CDR3 DNA sequence: TGTGCCAGCAGCTTAGGGGCAGGGAAAAATCAGCCCCAGCATTTT. Translated: CASSLGAGKNQPQHF.